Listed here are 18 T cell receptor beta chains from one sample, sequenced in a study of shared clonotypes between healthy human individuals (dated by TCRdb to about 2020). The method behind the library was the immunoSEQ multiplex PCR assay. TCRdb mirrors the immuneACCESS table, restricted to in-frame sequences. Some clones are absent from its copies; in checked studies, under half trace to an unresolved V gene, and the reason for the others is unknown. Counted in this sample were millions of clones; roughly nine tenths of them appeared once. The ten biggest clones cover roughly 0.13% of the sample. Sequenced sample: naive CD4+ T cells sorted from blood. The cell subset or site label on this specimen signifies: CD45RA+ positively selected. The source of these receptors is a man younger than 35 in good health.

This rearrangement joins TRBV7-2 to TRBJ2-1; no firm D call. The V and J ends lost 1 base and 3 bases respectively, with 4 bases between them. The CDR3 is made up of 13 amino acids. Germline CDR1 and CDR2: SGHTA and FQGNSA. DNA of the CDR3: TGTGCCAGCAGCTTAGTTCTCTACAATGAGCAGTTCTTC. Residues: CASSLVLYNEQFF.

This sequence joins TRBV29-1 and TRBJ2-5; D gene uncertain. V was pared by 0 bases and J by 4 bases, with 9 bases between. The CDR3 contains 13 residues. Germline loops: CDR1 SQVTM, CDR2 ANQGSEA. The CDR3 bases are TGCAGCGTTGAAGACGGCAGGCGAGAGACCCAGTACTTC. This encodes CSVEDGRRETQYF.

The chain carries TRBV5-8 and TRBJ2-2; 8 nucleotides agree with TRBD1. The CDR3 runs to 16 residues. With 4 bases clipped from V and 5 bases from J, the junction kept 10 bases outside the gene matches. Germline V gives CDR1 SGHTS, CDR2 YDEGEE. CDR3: CASSKIRDRRTGELFF. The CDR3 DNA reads TGTGCCAGCAGCAAGATCCGGGACAGGAGGACCGGGGAGCTGTTTTTT.

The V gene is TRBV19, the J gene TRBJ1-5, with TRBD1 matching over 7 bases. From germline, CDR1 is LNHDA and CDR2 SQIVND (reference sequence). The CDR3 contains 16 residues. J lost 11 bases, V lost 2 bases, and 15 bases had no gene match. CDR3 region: CASSIRGQEGTFSQHF. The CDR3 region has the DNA TGTGCCAGTAGTATAAGGGGGCAGGAGGGGACCTTTTCCCAGCATTTT. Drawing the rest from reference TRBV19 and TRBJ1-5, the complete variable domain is DGGITQSPKYLFRKEGQNVTLSCEQNLNHDAMYWYRQDPGQGLRLIYYSQIVNDFQKGDIAEGYSVSREKKESFPLTVTSAQKNPTAFYLCASSIRGQEGTFSQHFGDGTRLSIL.

CDR3 coding DNA: TGTGCCAGCAGTAACACTGGATGGGAAACAGATACGCAGTATTTT. This codes for CASSNTGWETDTQYF. The chain is built from TRBV6-4 and TRBJ2-3; D is uncertain. CDR3 length: 15 amino acids. CDR1 is MRHNA, CDR2 SNTAGT, per germline. The V and J ends lost 5 bases and 3 bases respectively, with 15 bases between them.

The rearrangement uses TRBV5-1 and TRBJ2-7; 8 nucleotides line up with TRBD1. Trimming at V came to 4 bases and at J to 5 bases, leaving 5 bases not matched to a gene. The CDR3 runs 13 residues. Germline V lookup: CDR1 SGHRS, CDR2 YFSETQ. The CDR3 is CASSAGQGNEQYF. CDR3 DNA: TGCGCCAGCAGCGCCGGACAGGGTAACGAGCAGTACTTC.

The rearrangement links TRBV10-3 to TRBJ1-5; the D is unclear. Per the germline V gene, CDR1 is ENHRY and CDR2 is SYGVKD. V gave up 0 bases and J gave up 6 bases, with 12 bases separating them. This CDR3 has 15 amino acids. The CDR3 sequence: CAISESEGKLQPQHF. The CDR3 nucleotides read TGTGCCATCAGTGAGTCGGAGGGAAAGCTTCAGCCCCAGCATTTT.

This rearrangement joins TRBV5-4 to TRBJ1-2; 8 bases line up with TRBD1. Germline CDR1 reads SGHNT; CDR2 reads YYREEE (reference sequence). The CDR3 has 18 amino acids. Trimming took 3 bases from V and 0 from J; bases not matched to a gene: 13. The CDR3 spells CASSSSRTGITSNYGYTF. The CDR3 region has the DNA TGTGCCAGCAGCTCCAGTCGGACAGGGATTACCTCTAACTATGGCTACACCTTC.

CDR3 sequence reads: CASSYSGTTKSDTQYF. The CDR3 DNA reads TGTGCCAGCAGCTACTCCGGGACTACGAAATCAGATACGCAGTATTTT. The chain joins TRBV27 to TRBJ2-3, with 7 bases fitting TRBD2. J was trimmed by 4 bases and V by 6 bases; bases with no gene match: 13. The germline V gene has CDR1 MNHEY and CDR2 SMNVEV (reference sequence). This CDR3 comprises 16 residues.

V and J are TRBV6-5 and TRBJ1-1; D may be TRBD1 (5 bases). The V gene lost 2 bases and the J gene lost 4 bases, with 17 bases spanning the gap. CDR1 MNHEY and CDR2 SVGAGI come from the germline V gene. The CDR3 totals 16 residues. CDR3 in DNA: TGTGCCAGCAGTTACGGCCCCCCGGGGCTGGGCACTGAAGCTTTCTTT. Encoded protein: CASSYGPPGLGTEAFF.

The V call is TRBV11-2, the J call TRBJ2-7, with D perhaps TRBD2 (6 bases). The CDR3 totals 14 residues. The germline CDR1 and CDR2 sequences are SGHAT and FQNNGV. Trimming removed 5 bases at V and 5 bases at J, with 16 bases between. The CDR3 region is CASSPPTRINEQYF. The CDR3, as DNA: TGTGCCAGCAGCCCCCCGACTAGAATCAACGAGCAGTACTTC.

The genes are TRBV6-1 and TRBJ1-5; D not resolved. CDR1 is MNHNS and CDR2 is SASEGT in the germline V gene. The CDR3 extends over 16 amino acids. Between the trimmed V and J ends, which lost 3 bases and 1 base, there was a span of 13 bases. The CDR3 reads CASSEVSTLSNQPQHF. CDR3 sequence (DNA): TGTGCCAGCAGTGAGGTTTCCACCCTGAGCAATCAGCCCCAGCATTTT.

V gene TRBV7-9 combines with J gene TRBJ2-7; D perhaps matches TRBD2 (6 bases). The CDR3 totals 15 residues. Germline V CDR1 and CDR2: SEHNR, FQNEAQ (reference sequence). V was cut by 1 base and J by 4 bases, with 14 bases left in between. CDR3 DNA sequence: TGTGCCAGCAGCTTAGTAGGAGCGGGCGTTTACGAGCAGTACTTC. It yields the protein CASSLVGAGVYEQYF.

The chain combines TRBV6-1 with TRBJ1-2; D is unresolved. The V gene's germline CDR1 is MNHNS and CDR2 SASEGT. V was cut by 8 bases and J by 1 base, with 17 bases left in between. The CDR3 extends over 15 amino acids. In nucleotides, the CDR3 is TGTGCCAGCGTCCTTGGAGGCGCAATTAACTATGGCTACACCTTC. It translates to CASVLGGAINYGYTF.

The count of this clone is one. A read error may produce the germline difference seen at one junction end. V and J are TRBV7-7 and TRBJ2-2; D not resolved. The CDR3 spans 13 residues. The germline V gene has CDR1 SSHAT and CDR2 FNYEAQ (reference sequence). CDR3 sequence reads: CASSKDPGGELFF. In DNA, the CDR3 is TGTGCTAGCAGCAAGGACCCGGGCGGGGAGCTGTTTTTT.

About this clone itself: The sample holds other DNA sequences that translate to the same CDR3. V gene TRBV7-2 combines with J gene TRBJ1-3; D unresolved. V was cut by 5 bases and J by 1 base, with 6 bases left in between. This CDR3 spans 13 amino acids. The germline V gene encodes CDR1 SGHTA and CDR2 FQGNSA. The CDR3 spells CASSRSSGNTIYF. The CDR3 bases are TGTGCCAGCAGCCGCTCTTCTGGAAACACCATATATTTT.

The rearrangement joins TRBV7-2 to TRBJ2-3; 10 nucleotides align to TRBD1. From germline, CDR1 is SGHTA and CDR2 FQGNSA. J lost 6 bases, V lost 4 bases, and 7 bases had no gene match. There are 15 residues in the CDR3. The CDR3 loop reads CASSSGVGQGDTQYF. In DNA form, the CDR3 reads TGTGCCAGCAGCTCGGGGGTGGGACAGGGGGATACGCAGTATTTT. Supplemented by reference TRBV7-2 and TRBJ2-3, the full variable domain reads GAGVSQSPSNKVTEKGKDVELRCDPISGHTALYWYRQSLGQGLEFLIYFQGNSAPDKSGLPSDRFSAERTGGSVSTLTIQRTQQEDSAVYLCASSSGVGQGDTQYFGPGTRLTVL.

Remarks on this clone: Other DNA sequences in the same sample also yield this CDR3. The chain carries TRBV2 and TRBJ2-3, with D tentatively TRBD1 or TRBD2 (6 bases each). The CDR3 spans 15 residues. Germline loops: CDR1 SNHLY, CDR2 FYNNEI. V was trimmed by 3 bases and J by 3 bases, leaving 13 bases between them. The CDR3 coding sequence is TGTGCCAGCAGTGAGGAGGGGGGCGGGACAGATACGCAGTATTTT. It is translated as CASSEEGGGTDTQYF.